The sequence of this T cell receptor (beta chain) was determined in a study of radiotherapy plus CTLA-4 blockade in lung cancer. Study background: Around 18% of enrolled patients responded objectively, and 31% had disease control. Study-wide findings and caveats: With interferon-beta, early dynamics of blood T cell clones were reported to best predict response. In blood, after radiotherapy plus ipilimumab, tumor-derived TCR clones expanded.

Enrolled patients, whose metastatic non-small-cell lung cancer was chemo-refractory, received focal radiation plus CTLA-4 blockade with ipilimumab. Concerning this clone: Its antigen is undetermined.

The data were produced by immunoSEQ multiplex PCR, yet TCRdb's version contains in-frame clones alone and is incomplete. The table records about 120,000 clones, 85% to 90% of them present only once. The ends were cut back, 0 bases at V and 7 bases at J, with 8 bases in the middle. The CDR3 sequence is 13 residues long. In germline, CDR1 is SGHRS, CDR2 YFSETQ. The chain uses TRBV5-1 and TRBJ2-1; a possible D gene is TRBD1 (6 bases). This specimen consisted of peripheral blood, obtained from a patient treated with radiotherapy plus ipilimumab. This TCR was sampled from a human donor with non-small cell lung cancer that progressed on radiotherapy plus ipilimumab. The CDR3 DNA reads as TGCGCCAGCAGCTTGGAAGGGGGAAATGAGCAGTTCTTC. Encoded protein: CASSLEGGNEQFF.